This entry concerns a single TCR beta chain. The antigen remains undetermined. In every case, the donor was a healthy Caucasian. The sample originates from a study of identical twins. General study points: Models predicted less out-of-frame TCR alpha sharing in monozygotic twins than was found.

Deletions cut 7 bases from V and 6 bases from J, with 18 bases between. The CDR3 is 15 amino acids. Germline CDR1 MGHDK, CDR2 SYGVNS. TCRdb re-called the 5' RACE reads with MiXCR, one entry per CDR3 protein. The table records roughly 250,000 distinct CDR3 sequences, about 7% of them present only once. The data also belong to a second study, concerning yellow fever vaccine responses in identical twins.

The rearrangement uses TRBV25-1 and TRBJ2-2, with a possible D match to TRBD2 (7 bases). Sample: memory (CD45RO+) T cells sorted from blood. The receptor comes from a woman aged 18-30 years in good health. The CDR3 coding sequence is TGTGCCAGCACAGGGGTGGGAGGGCCCTCCGGGGAGCTGTTTTTT. Protein sequence: CASTGVGGPSGELFF.